What follows are 18 T cell receptor beta chains derived from one specimen sequenced in a study of blood T cell repertoires in COVID-19 (TCRdb year 2020). The library was built by means of the immunoSEQ multiplex PCR assay. The clones in this table, taken by TCRdb from immuneACCESS, are in-frame only. Not every clone is retained; where verified, under half of the shortfall comes from an unresolved V gene, and the cause of the rest is unknown. The sample table lists nearly 80,000 clones, around 80% of them with a count of one. Of the sample, 30% to 40% falls within the top ten clones. The sample taken for sequencing was peripheral blood. The receptors come from a woman in her 70s with acute or convalescent COVID-19.

The genes are TRBV18 and TRBJ2-6; 7 nucleotides line up with TRBD1. The CDR3 extends over 15 amino acids. Germline-derived CDR1 and CDR2 are KGHSH and LQKENI. Germline trimming cut 3 bases from V and 2 bases from J; bases unmatched to any gene: 1. CDR3 amino acids: CASSPTGTGANVLTF. The CDR3, as DNA: TGTGCCAGCTCACCGACAGGGACTGGGGCCAACGTCCTGACTTTC.

CDR3 in amino acids: CASSPPGGRTEAFF. Written as DNA, the CDR3 is TGTGCCAGCAGCCCGCCGGGGGGGCGGACTGAAGCTTTCTTT. The chain uses TRBV7-9 and TRBJ1-1, with a tentative D call TRBD1 (6 bases). Trimming took off 5 bases at V and 5 bases at J, with 15 bases between the two ends. Germline values: CDR1 SEHNR, CDR2 FQNEAQ (reference sequence). The CDR3 sequence is 14 residues long.

The chain has TRBV19 and TRBJ1-6, with D possibly matching TRBD1 (5 bases). The CDR3 is made up of 16 amino acids. V gave up 6 bases and J gave up 5 bases, with 17 bases separating them. The germline gives CDR1 LNHDA, CDR2 SQIVND (reference sequence). The CDR3 here is CASSPRPGADNSPLHF. The CDR3 region has the DNA TGTGCCAGTAGCCCCCGTCCTGGGGCGGATAATTCACCCCTCCACTTT.

V and J are TRBV6-2 or TRBV6-3 and TRBJ2-7; 10 bases map to TRBD2. The CDR3 extends over 15 amino acids. Germline values: CDR1 MNHEY, CDR2 SVGEGT. The ends lost 6 bases at V and 6 bases at J; junction bases unmatched: 11. CDR3 DNA: TGTGCCAGCAGATACCTAGCGGGAGCGACCTTCGAGCAGTACTTC. This translates into CASRYLAGATFEQYF.

This chain joins TRBV4-1 and TRBJ1-2; tentative D call: TRBD1 (6 bases). This CDR3 has 14 residues. In germline, CDR1 is MGHRA, CDR2 YSYEKL. The V end lost 4 bases, the J end lost 2 bases, and 11 bases lay between the germline ends. The CDR3 is CASSPATGNYGYTF. In DNA, the CDR3 is TGCGCCAGCAGCCCAGCGACAGGCAACTATGGCTACACCTTC.

J is TRBJ2-7 and V is TRBV19, with a weak D call TRBD1 (6 bases). Germline V gene data show CDR1 as LNHDA and CDR2 as SQIVND (reference sequence). This CDR3 spans 14 amino acids. Trimming left V 6 bases short and J 4 bases short, with 16 bases between. CDR3 region: CASSRDTEGYEQYF. In DNA, the CDR3 is TGTGCCAGTAGCCGGGACACCGAGGGATACGAGCAGTACTTC. The full variable domain, its missing parts supplied by reference TRBV19 and TRBJ2-7, is DGGITQSPKYLFRKEGQNVTLSCEQNLNHDAMYWYRQDPGQGLRLIYYSQIVNDFQKGDIAEGYSVSREKKESFPLTVTSAQKNPTAFYLCASSRDTEGYEQYFGPGTRLTVT.

This clone was recorded a few times. V is TRBV5-8 and J is TRBJ2-1, with 7 nucleotides matching TRBD2. The CDR3 contains 15 residues. With V trimmed by 6 bases and J by 4 bases, 10 bases remained unmatched. Germline V CDR1 and CDR2: SGHTS, YDEGEE. The CDR3 reads CASTIAGLTYNEQFF. CDR3 DNA sequence: TGTGCCAGCACCATAGCGGGTCTAACATACAATGAGCAGTTCTTC. Filled out from reference TRBV5-8 and TRBJ2-1, the complete variable domain reads EAGVTQSPTHLIKTRGQQATLRCSPISGHTSVYWYQQALGLGLQFLLWYDEGEERNRGNFPPRFSGRQFPNYSSELNVNALELEDSALYLCASTIAGLTYNEQFFGPGTRLTVL.

This chain joins TRBV3-1 (or the pseudogene TRBV3-2) and TRBJ1-2, with TRBD1 matching over 10 bases. Germline trimming cut 8 bases from V and 7 bases from J; bases unmatched to any gene: 10. The CDR3 is 14 residues long. Germline CDR1 reads LGHDT; CDR2 reads YNNKEL (reference sequence). The CDR3 DNA follows: TGTGCCAGCGCCCTAAGGGGGACAGGGGTTGGCTACACCTTC. Translation gives CASALRGTGVGYTF.

This sequence joins TRBV2 and TRBJ1-5; D possibly corresponds to TRBD1 (6 bases). The CDR3 consists of 14 residues. Germline V gene sequence: CDR1 SNHLY, CDR2 FYNNEI. V lost 7 bases, J lost 4 bases, and 14 bases lay in between. CDR3 bases: TGTGCCAGCAATATCGGACAGAAGAATCAGCCCCAGCATTTT. This translates into CASNIGQKNQPQHF.

The chain uses TRBV25-1 and TRBJ2-2, with TRBD2 matching over 8 bases. V lost 6 bases and J lost 0; bases outside the gene matches: 12. The CDR3 extends over 18 amino acids. Germline CDR1 and CDR2: MGHDK and SYGVNS. The CDR3 DNA sequence: TGTGCCAGCAGGGCCCAAGTAGCGGGGATAACGAACACCGGGGAGCTGTTTTTT. It is translated as CASRAQVAGITNTGELFF. Complete variable domain (other parts from reference TRBV25-1 and TRBJ2-2): EADIYQTPRYLVIGTGKKITLECSQTMGHDKMYWYQQDPGMELHLIHYSYGVNSTEKGDLSSESTVSRIRTEHFPLTLESARPSHTSQYLCASRAQVAGITNTGELFFGEGSRLTVL.

The chain combines TRBV6-2 or TRBV6-3 with TRBJ2-3, with 7 positions matching TRBD2. This CDR3 is 16 amino acids long. The V and J ends lost 1 base and 2 bases, in that order; junction bases with no gene match: 6. Germline CDR1 is MNHEY and CDR2 is SVGEGT. DNA of the CDR3: TGTGCCAGCAGTTACTTTCCTAGCGGTGACACAGATACGCAGTATTTT. Translated: CASSYFPSGDTDTQYF.

V is TRBV29-1 and J is TRBJ1-5, with D perhaps matching TRBD1 (6 bases). The V gene lost 1 base and the J gene lost 2 bases, with 12 bases spanning the gap. This CDR3 has 15 amino acids. Germline CDR1 is SQVTM and CDR2 is ANQGSEA. Here the CDR3 reads CSVEGQGTGNQPQHF. The DNA of the CDR3 is TGCAGCGTTGAAGGTCAGGGGACGGGCAATCAGCCCCAGCATTTT.

The chain employs TRBV11-3 and TRBJ2-1; TRBD2 matches 11 bases. Germline trimming cut 6 bases from V and 3 bases from J; bases unmatched to any gene: 4. In germline, CDR1 is SGHNT, CDR2 YENEEA. The CDR3 spans 15 residues. The CDR3 DNA follows: TGTGCCAGCAGTCATAGCGGGAGGGGCTACAATGAGCAGTTCTTC. It specifies CASSHSGRGYNEQFF.

The chain recombines TRBV27 with TRBJ1-1; D call uncertain. CDR3 length equals 16 residues. Trimming shortened V by 2 bases and J by 0 bases, and 13 bases separated the two germline ends. The germline V gene encodes CDR1 MNHEY and CDR2 SMNVEV (reference sequence). The CDR3 loop is CASSLRVSGLNTEAFF. CDR3 in DNA: TGTGCCAGCAGTTTAAGAGTTTCGGGGTTGAACACTGAAGCTTTCTTT.

This chain connects TRBV7-9 to TRBJ1-6, with 7 nucleotides matching TRBD1. CDR1 is SEHNR and CDR2 is FQNEAQ in the germline V gene (reference sequence). After removal of 6 bases from V and 9 bases from J, the junction contained 11 bases not matched to a gene. The CDR3 runs to 15 residues. The CDR3 nucleotides are TGTGCCAGCAGTCATACGGACAGGTCGCGTTCACCCCTCCACTTT. Its protein is CASSHTDRSRSPLHF.

The chain links TRBV5-1 to TRBJ2-7; 12 bases map to TRBD2. V lost 4 bases to trimming and J lost 2 bases; unmatched junction nucleotides: 4. The CDR3 totals 15 residues. From germline, CDR1 is SGHRS and CDR2 YFSETQ. The CDR3: CASSPGLAGTYEQYF. The CDR3 coding sequence is TGCGCCAGCAGCCCAGGACTAGCGGGGACCTACGAGCAGTACTTC.

J is TRBJ1-1 and V is TRBV5-8; the match to TRBD1 covers 9 bases. The CDR3 is made up of 17 amino acids. The J segment lost 1 base and the V segment lost 2 bases, leaving 9 bases of the junction unmatched. Germline CDR1 and CDR2: SGHTS and YDEGEE. CDR3 DNA: TGTGCCAGCAGCTTTACCGGGACAGGGTGGAGGAACACTGAAGCTTTCTTT. Translating it yields CASSFTGTGWRNTEAFF.

The J gene is TRBJ2-3, the V gene TRBV5-1; 8 bases are shared with TRBD2. Germline loops: CDR1 SGHRS, CDR2 YFSETQ. Losses at the gene ends were 2 bases for V and 2 bases for J; bases not matched to a gene: 10. The CDR3 spans 17 residues. Here the CDR3 reads CASSFSGREDHTDTQYF. Written as DNA, the CDR3 is TGCGCCAGCAGCTTTTCAGGGCGGGAGGATCACACAGATACGCAGTATTTT.